The T cell receptor (beta chain) described here comes from a study of blood T cell repertoires in COVID-19 (dated by TCRdb to 2018 to 2021). Regarding the research as a whole: Samples covering the acute and convalescent phases of COVID-19 were provided by collaborators in the United States, Italy and Spain. HLA class I and class II types, where available, came from metadata supplied by the sample provider rather than from assay-based typing. The sample metadata nearly always contained a de-identified subject ID, COVID-19 status, age in years and sex. The dataset comprised deeply sampled blood TCRbeta repertoires from subjects exposed to, actively infected with, or recovered from COVID-19. The prospective study material was composed of cDNA or gDNA derived from T cells, B-cell-depleted T cells, or PBMCs. The samples were drawn from the first 160 participants of the ongoing ImmuneRACE study and from 950 to 1,500 subjects provided by 6 global collaborators. The repertoires were released in a freely available public database intended as a resource for research on the immune response to SARS-CoV-2.

At the junction V is shortened by 3 bases and J by 0 bases; bases outside the gene matches: 4. The CDR1 and CDR2 encoded by the germline V gene are SQVTM and ANQGSEA. The CDR3, cysteine through phenylalanine, is 14 amino acids long. Just CDR3 DNA is preserved here, 42 bases in frame from base 1. TCRbeta CDR3 regions were amplified from genomic DNA using the immunoSEQ Assay, a bias-controlled multiplex PCR. For the original study's pipeline: The number of nucleated cells in each sample was estimated from the amplification of reference gene primers within the assay. Sequence reads were collapsed and filtered to measure the absolute abundance of every unique TCRbeta CDR3 rearrangement. For each sample, productive Simpson clonality was calculated as the square root of Simpson's diversity index over productive rearrangements. In its TCRdb copy, this immuneACCESS table keeps in-frame sequences only and misses some clones. Where compared with another copy, unresolved V genes explain less than half of these, and the others have no known cause. V and J calls and clone size are copied from that table; D and trimming were computed from the DNA. The sample yields tens of thousands of clones; roughly 86% were counted once. The ten largest clones take up around 1.9% of the sample.

A note on this clone: The clone's antigen remains unknown. No quality values exist for individual bases; no much larger clone is one base distant.

General findings and caveats noted by the study authors: The amount of clinical and demographic metadata varied by source and participant and was provided uncurated.

The collaborating institutions used their own protocols to collect whole blood in K2EDTA tubes. For TCRbeta analysis, collaborators shipped samples in one of three forms: frozen whole blood, isolated PBMCs, or DNA extracted from either of those sample types. In this chain, TRBV29-1 is recombined with TRBJ1-1, and TRBD1 matches 7 of the central bases. Sequencing was carried out using peripheral blood. The source of this sequence is an older woman with acute or convalescent COVID-19. CDR3 reads: CSVDQGQLNTEAFF. The nucleotides read TGCAGCGTTGATCAGGGACAGCTGAACACTGAAGCTTTCTTT.